This note documents a single TCR beta chain sequence. No antigen is known for it. The length of the CDR3 is 12 residues. V was trimmed by 1 base and J by 7 bases, leaving 6 bases between them. Germline V gives CDR1 SGHTA, CDR2 FQGNSA. This specimen belongs to a study of OX40 agonist ivuxolimab in advanced cancers. Study results and caveats: Specificity for antigen went undetermined in the expanded peripheral T cells. Some nonresponders additionally presented with little normalized T-cell clonal expansion.

Assay: immunoSEQ multiplex PCR; the TCRdb copy retains only in-frame clones and omits some. The table lists about 64,000 clones, roughly 84% of them singletons, with 2.5% to 3.5% in the top ten. The source was CD4+ or CD8+ T cells sorted from blood, collected in a trial of the OX40 agonist ivuxolimab. The chain links TRBV7-2 to TRBJ2-3; the D is unclear. This receptor was identified in an adult with an advanced solid tumor such as melanoma, head and neck, liver or kidney cancer. CDR3 bases: TGTGCCAGCAGCTTAGGCCTAAATACGCAGTATTTT. Its protein is CASSLGLNTQYF. The whole variable domain, remainder taken from reference TRBV7-2 and TRBJ2-3, is GAGVSQSPSNKVTEKGKDVELRCDPISGHTALYWYRQSLGQGLEFLIYFQGNSAPDKSGLPSDRFSAERTGGSVSTLTIQRTQQEDSAVYLCASSLGLNTQYFGPGTRLTVL.